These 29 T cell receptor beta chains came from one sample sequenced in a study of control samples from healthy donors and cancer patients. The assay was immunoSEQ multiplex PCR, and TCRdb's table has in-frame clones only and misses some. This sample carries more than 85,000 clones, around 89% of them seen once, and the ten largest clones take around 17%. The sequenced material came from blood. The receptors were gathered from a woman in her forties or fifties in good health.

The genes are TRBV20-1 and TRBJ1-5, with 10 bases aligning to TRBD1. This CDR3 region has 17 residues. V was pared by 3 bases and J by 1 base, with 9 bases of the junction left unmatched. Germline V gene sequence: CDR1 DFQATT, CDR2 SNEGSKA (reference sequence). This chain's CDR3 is CSASQGQGKFSNQPQHF. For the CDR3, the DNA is TGCAGTGCTAGTCAGGGACAGGGGAAGTTCAGCAATCAGCCCCAGCATTTT.

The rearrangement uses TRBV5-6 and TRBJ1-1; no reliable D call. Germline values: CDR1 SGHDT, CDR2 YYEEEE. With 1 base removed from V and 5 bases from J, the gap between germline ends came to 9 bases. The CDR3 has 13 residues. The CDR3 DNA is TGTGCCAGCAGCTTGACGTCCCGGACTGAAGCTTTCTTT. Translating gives CASSLTSRTEAFF.

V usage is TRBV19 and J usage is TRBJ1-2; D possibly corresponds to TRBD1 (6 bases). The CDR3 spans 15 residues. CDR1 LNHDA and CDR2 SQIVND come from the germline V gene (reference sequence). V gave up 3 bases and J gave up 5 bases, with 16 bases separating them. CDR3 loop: CASSIPIGQGYGYTF. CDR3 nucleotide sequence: TGTGCCAGTAGTATCCCCATCGGGCAGGGGTATGGCTACACCTTC.

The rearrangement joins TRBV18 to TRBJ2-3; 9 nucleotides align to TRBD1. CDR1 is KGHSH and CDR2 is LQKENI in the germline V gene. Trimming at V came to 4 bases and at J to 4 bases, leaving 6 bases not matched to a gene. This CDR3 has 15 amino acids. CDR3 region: CASSLRQGDADTQYF. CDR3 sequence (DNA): TGTGCCAGCTCACTCCGACAGGGGGATGCAGATACGCAGTATTTT.

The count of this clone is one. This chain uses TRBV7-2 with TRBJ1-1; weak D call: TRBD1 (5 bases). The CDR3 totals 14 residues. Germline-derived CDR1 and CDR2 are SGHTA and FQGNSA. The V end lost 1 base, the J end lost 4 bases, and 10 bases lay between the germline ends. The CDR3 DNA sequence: TGTGCCAGCAGCTTAGTCAGGGTAGGCACTGAAGCTTTCTTT. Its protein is CASSLVRVGTEAFF. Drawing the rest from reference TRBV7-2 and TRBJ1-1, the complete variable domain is GAGVSQSPSNKVTEKGKDVELRCDPISGHTALYWYRQSLGQGLEFLIYFQGNSAPDKSGLPSDRFSAERTGGSVSTLTIQRTQQEDSAVYLCASSLVRVGTEAFFGQGTRLTVV.

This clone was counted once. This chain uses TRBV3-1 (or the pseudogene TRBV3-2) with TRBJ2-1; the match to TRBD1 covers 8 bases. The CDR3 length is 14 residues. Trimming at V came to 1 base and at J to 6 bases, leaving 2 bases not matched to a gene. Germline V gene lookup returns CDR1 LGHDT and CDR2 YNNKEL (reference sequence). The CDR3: CASSQVTGGNEQFF. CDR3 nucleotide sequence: TGTGCCAGCAGCCAAGTCACAGGGGGCAATGAGCAGTTCTTC.

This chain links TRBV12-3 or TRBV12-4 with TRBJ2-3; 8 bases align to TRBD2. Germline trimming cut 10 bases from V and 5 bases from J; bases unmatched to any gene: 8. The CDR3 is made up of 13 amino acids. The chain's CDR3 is CAILGREGDTQYF. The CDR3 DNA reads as TGTGCCATCCTCGGGAGGGAAGGAGATACGCAGTATTTT.

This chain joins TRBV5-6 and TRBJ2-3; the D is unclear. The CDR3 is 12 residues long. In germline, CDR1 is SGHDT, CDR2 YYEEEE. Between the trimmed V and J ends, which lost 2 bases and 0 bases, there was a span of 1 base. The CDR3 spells CASSFSTDTQYF. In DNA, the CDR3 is TGTGCCAGCAGCTTTAGCACAGATACGCAGTATTTT.

CDR3 sequence (DNA): TGTGCCAGCAGCGTAGCCGTGGGGACCTACGAGCAGTACTTC. Encoded protein: CASSVAVGTYEQYF. V is TRBV9 and J is TRBJ2-7; D call uncertain. This CDR3 is built from 14 residues. Germline CDR1 is SGDLS and CDR2 is YYNGEE. With 0 bases removed from V and 2 bases from J, the gap between germline ends came to 9 bases.

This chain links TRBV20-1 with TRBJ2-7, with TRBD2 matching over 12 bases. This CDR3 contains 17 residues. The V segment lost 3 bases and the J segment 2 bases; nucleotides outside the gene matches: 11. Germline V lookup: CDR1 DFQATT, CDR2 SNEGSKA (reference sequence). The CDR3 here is CSASLTSGGLTAYEQYF. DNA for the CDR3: TGCAGTGCTAGTTTAACTAGCGGGGGGCTAACCGCCTACGAGCAGTACTTC.

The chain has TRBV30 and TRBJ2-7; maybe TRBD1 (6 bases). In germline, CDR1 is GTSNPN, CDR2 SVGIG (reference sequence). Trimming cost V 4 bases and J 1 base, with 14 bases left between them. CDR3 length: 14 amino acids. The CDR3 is CAWNEGRGSYEQYF. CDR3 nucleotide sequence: TGTGCCTGGAACGAAGGCAGGGGTTCCTACGAGCAGTACTTC. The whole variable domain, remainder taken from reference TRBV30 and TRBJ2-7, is SQTIHQWPATLVQPVGSPLSLECTVEGTSNPNLYWYRQAAGRGLQLLFYSVGIGQISSEVPQNLSASRPQDRQFILSSKKLLLSDSGFYLCAWNEGRGSYEQYFGPGTRLTVT.

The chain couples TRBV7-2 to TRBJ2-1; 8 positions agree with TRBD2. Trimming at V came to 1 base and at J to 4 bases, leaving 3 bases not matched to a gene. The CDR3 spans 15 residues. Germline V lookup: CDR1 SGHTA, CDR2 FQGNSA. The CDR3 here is CASSLGASGYNEQFF. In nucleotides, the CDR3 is TGTGCCAGCAGCTTAGGGGCTAGCGGGTACAATGAGCAGTTCTTC.

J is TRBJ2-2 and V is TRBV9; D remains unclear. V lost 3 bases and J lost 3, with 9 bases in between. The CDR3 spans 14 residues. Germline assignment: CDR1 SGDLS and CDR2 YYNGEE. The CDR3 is CASSGPVDTGELFF. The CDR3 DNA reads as TGTGCCAGCAGCGGGCCCGTTGACACCGGGGAGCTGTTTTTT.

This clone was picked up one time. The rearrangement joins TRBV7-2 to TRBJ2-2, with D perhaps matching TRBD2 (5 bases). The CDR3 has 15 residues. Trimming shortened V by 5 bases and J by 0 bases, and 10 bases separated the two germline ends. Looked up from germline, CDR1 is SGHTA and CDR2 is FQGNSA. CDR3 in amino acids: CASSEQRANTGELFF. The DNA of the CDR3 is TGTGCCAGCAGCGAACAGAGGGCGAACACCGGGGAGCTGTTTTTT.

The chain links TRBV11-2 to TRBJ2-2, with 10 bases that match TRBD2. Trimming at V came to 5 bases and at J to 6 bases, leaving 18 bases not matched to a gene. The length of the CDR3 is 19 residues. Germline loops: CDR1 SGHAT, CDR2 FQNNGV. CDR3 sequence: CASSPLRRLAGDRAGELFF. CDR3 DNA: TGTGCCAGCAGCCCCCTACGCCGGCTAGCGGGAGATAGGGCCGGGGAGCTGTTTTTT.

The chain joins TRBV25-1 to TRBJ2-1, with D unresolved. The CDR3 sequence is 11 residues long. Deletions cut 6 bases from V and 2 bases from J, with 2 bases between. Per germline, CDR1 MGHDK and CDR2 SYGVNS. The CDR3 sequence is CASRAYNEQFF. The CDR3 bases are TGTGCCAGCAGAGCCTACAATGAGCAGTTCTTC.

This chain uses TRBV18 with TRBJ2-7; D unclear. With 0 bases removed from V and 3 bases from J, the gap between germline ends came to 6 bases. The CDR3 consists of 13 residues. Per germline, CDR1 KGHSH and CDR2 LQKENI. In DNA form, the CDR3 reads TGTGCCAGCTCACCACCAAGCATCTACGAGCAGTACTTC. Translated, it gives CASSPPSIYEQYF.

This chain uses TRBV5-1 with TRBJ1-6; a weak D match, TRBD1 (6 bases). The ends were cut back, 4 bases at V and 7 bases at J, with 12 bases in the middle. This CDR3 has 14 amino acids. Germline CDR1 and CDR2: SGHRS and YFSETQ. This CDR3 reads CASSHGGENSPLHF. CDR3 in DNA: TGCGCCAGCAGCCACGGGGGCGAGAATTCACCCCTCCACTTT.

CDR3 sequence: CASSLRPASGQPQHF. CDR3 DNA: TGTGCCAGCAGCTTAAGGCCAGCGAGCGGGCAGCCCCAGCATTTT. This chain connects TRBV7-2 to TRBJ1-5; no clear D gene. This CDR3 is 15 amino acids long. V was clipped by 2 bases and J by 7 bases, with 15 bases between them. The germline gives CDR1 SGHTA, CDR2 FQGNSA.

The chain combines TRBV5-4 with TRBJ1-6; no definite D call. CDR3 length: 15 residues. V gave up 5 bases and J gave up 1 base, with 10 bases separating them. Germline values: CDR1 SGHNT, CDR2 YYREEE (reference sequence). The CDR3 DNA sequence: TGTGCCAGCAGGGAGGAGGGATCCTATAATTCACCCCTCCACTTT. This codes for CASREEGSYNSPLHF.

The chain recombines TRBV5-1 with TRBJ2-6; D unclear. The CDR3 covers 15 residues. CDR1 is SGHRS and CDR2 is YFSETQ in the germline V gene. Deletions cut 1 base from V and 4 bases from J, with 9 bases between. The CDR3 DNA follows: TGCGCCAGCAGCTTGATGGCAGCCGGGGCCAACGTCCTGACTTTC. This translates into CASSLMAAGANVLTF.

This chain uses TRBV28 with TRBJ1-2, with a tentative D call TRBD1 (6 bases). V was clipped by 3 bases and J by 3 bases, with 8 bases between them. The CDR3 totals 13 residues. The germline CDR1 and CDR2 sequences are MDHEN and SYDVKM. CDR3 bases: TGTGCCAGCAGTTTGGACAGAGACTATGGCTACACCTTC. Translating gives CASSLDRDYGYTF.

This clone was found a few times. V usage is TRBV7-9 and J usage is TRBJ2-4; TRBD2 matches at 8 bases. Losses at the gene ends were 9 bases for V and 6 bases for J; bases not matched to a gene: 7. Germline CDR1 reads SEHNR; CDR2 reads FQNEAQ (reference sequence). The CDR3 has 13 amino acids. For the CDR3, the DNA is TGTGCCAGTGGAGCGGGGGCGGGAAACATTCAGTACTTC. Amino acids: CASGAGAGNIQYF.

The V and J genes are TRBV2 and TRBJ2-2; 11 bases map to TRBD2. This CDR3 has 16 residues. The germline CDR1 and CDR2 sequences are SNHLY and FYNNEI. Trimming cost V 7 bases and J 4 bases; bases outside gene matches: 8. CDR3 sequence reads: CASTGLSGRVTGELFF. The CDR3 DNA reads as TGTGCCAGCACCGGGCTTAGCGGGAGGGTCACCGGGGAGCTGTTTTTT.

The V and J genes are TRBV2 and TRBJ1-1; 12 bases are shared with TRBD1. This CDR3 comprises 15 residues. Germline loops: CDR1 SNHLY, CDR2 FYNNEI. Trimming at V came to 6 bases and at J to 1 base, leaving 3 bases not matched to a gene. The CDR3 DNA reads TGTGCCAGCAGGGGACAGGGGGCCTCGAACACTGAAGCTTTCTTT. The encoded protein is CASRGQGASNTEAFF.

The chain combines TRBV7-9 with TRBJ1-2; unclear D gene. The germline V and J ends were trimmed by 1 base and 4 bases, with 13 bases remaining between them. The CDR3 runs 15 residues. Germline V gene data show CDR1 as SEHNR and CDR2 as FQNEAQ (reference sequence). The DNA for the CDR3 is TGTGCCAGCAGCTTAGGGACCACGACCCTCTATGGCTACACCTTC. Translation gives CASSLGTTTLYGYTF.

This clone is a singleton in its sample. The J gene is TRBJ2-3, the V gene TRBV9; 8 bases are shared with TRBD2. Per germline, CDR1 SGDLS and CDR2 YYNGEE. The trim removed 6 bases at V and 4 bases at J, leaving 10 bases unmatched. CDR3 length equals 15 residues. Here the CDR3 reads CASNTGGPTADTQYF. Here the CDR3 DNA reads TGTGCCAGCAATACGGGGGGGCCGACAGCAGATACGCAGTATTTT.

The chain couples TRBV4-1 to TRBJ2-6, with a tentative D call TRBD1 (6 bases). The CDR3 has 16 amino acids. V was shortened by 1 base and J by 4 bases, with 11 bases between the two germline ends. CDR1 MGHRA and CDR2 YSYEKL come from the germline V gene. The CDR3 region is CASSQGPGDGANVLTF. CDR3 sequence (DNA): TGCGCCAGCAGCCAAGGTCCAGGGGACGGGGCCAACGTCCTGACTTTC.

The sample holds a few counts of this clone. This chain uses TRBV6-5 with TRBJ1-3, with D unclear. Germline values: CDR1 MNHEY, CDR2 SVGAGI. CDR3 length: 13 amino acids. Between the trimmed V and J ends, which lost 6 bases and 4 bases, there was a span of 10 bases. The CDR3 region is CASSTQGGNTIYF. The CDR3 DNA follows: TGTGCCAGCAGCACCCAAGGAGGAAACACCATATATTTT.